The 20 T cell receptor beta chains below come from one sample, sequenced in a study of cytomegalovirus exposure and HLA in healthy donors. The PCR contained 60 Vbeta and 13 Jbeta primers. Assay: immunoSEQ multiplex PCR; the TCRdb copy retains only in-frame clones and omits some. The sample has some 170,000 clones; around 75% are singletons. Sequenced material: PBMCs. The receptors derive from a male donor in good health and CMV-seronegative.

This sequence joins TRBV6-5 and TRBJ1-3; 8 nucleotides line up with TRBD1. V lost 2 bases and J lost 4; bases outside the gene matches: 4. The CDR3 extends over 15 amino acids. Germline V gene data show CDR1 as MNHEY and CDR2 as SVGAGI. CDR3 residues: CASSYRTGYGNTIYF. In DNA, the CDR3 is TGTGCCAGCAGTTACCGGACAGGGTACGGAAACACCATATATTTT.

The rearrangement links TRBV28 to TRBJ1-5, with D hard to call. The CDR3 has 12 residues. V was trimmed by 3 bases and J by 6 bases, leaving 6 bases between them. The germline CDR1 and CDR2 sequences are MDHEN and SYDVKM. The CDR3 bases are TGTGCCAGCAGTTTGGAGGTTCAGCCCCAGCATTTT. Amino acid sequence: CASSLEVQPQHF.

This sequence joins TRBV9 and TRBJ1-1, with 8 nucleotides matching TRBD1. Per germline, CDR1 SGDLS and CDR2 YYNGEE. The V segment lost 3 bases and the J segment 1 base; nucleotides outside the gene matches: 5. The CDR3 runs to 15 residues. The DNA for the CDR3 is TGTGCCAGCAGCGCGCGGGACAGGCCGAACACTGAAGCTTTCTTT. Translated: CASSARDRPNTEAFF.

The chain joins TRBV7-2 to TRBJ2-7; D remains ambiguous. Trimming pared 1 base from V and 3 bases from J, leaving 13 bases between. This CDR3 has 15 amino acids. The germline CDR1 and CDR2 sequences are SGHTA and FQGNSA. Here the CDR3 DNA reads TGTGCCAGCAGCTTAGACGTAATCCGCTACTACGAGCAGTACTTC. The encoded protein is CASSLDVIRYYEQYF.

The chain uses TRBV30 and TRBJ1-1; 9 nucleotides line up with TRBD1. The CDR3 loop spans 12 amino acids. The germline CDR1 and CDR2 sequences are GTSNPN and SVGIG (reference sequence). Germline trimming cut 4 bases from V and 11 bases from J; bases unmatched to any gene: 8. CDR3 residues: CAWKTGTGFAFF. The CDR3 DNA reads as TGTGCCTGGAAAACCGGGACAGGGTTCGCTTTCTTT. The full variable domain, rest sourced from reference TRBV30 and TRBJ1-1, is SQTIHQWPATLVQPVGSPLSLECTVEGTSNPNLYWYRQAAGRGLQLLFYSVGIGQISSEVPQNLSASRPQDRQFILSSKKLLLSDSGFYLCAWKTGTGFAFFGQGTRLTVV.

This rearrangement joins TRBV19 to TRBJ1-5; D not certain. Trimming cost V 3 bases and J 4 bases, with 10 bases left between them. From germline, CDR1 is LNHDA and CDR2 SQIVND (reference sequence). This CDR3 is built from 14 residues. The CDR3 sequence is CASSIVTANQPQHF. Here the CDR3 DNA reads TGTGCCAGTAGTATTGTCACAGCTAATCAGCCCCAGCATTTT.

A remark on this clone: Other DNA sequences in the same sample also yield this CDR3. The chain combines TRBV6-5 with TRBJ2-5; D gene unclear. CDR3 length: 12 amino acids. V was pared by 3 bases and J by 5 bases, with 7 bases between. Germline V gene data show CDR1 as MNHEY and CDR2 as SVGAGI. DNA of the CDR3: TGTGCCAGCAGTTATCCCTCGGAGACCCAGTACTTC. Translated: CASSYPSETQYF.

This chain links TRBV28 with TRBJ1-5; unclear D gene. V lost 3 bases to trimming and J lost 2 bases, with 11 bases between them. This CDR3 is 15 amino acids long. Germline V gene lookup returns CDR1 MDHEN and CDR2 SYDVKM. The CDR3 nucleotides are TGTGCCAGCAGTTTTCTTGCGGGTGGCAATCAGCCCCAGCATTTT. Amino acids: CASSFLAGGNQPQHF.

The chain recombines TRBV4-2 with TRBJ2-1; D possibly corresponds to TRBD2 (7 bases). There are 14 residues in the CDR3. V was trimmed by 6 bases and J by 4 bases, leaving 13 bases between them. Germline loops: CDR1 LGHNA, CDR2 YNFKEQ. The CDR3 loop is CASRGGLPYNEQFF. CDR3 bases: TGTGCCAGCAGAGGGGGACTACCTTACAATGAGCAGTTCTTC.

This clone was recorded a few times. The rearrangement joins TRBV21-1 to TRBJ2-2; whether TRBD2, the table's D call, matches the DNA was not checked. TRBV21-1 counts as a pseudogene. The CDR3 contains 12 residues. The CDR3 DNA follows: TGTGCCAGCAGCAAGAGCACCGGGGAGCTGTTTTTT. It codes for CASSKSTGELFF.

This clone has just a few counts. The chain has TRBV6-5 and TRBJ2-3, with D hard to call. The V gene's germline CDR1 is MNHEY and CDR2 SVGAGI. CDR3 length: 14 residues. The germline V and J ends were trimmed by 3 bases and 1 base, with 8 bases remaining between them. CDR3 loop: CASSYFPGTDTQYF. CDR3 bases: TGTGCCAGCAGTTATTTTCCGGGCACAGATACGCAGTATTTT.

The V and J genes are TRBV7-9 and TRBJ1-2; D gene ambiguous. With 3 bases removed from V and 4 bases from J, the gap between germline ends came to 6 bases. This CDR3 is 12 amino acids long. CDR1 and CDR2 (germline): SEHNR, FQNEAQ (reference sequence). CDR3 bases: TGTGCCAGCAGCTTGAACAGCTATGGCTACACCTTC. Amino acids: CASSLNSYGYTF.

The rearrangement uses TRBV19 and TRBJ1-5, with 10 positions matching TRBD1. This CDR3 has 19 residues. The V and J ends lost 4 bases and 3 bases, in that order; junction bases with no gene match: 15. Looked up from germline, CDR1 is LNHDA and CDR2 is SQIVND (reference sequence). The CDR3 region has the DNA TGTGCCAGTAGTAAGCCCGACAGGGGGCTCGTAAGTAACAATCAGCCCCAGCATTTT. Amino acids: CASSKPDRGLVSNNQPQHF.

The chain combines TRBV27 with TRBJ1-6; D is unclear. Germline V CDR1 and CDR2: MNHEY, SMNVEV (reference sequence). The CDR3 sequence is 13 residues long. With 5 bases removed from V and 7 bases from J, the gap between germline ends came to 9 bases. Written as DNA, the CDR3 is TGTGCCAGCAGTGGGGAGAGGAATTCACCCCTCCACTTT. This gives the protein CASSGERNSPLHF.

The CDR3 region is CASSQENNEQFF. The CDR3 nucleotides read TGTGCCAGCAGCCAGGAAAACAATGAGCAGTTCTTC. This rearrangement joins TRBV7-9 to TRBJ2-1; D uncertain. CDR3 length: 12 amino acids. V was pared by 5 bases and J by 5 bases, with 7 bases between. The V gene's germline CDR1 is SEHNR and CDR2 FQNEAQ (reference sequence).

The sample holds one count of this clone. The chain links TRBV28 to TRBJ2-5; the D is unclear. Trimming cost V 10 bases and J 2 bases, with 5 bases left between them. The CDR3 totals 10 residues. Germline V gene data show CDR1 as MDHEN and CDR2 as SYDVKM. The CDR3: CATQQETQYF. The CDR3 DNA sequence: TGTGCCACCCAACAAGAGACCCAGTACTTC.

Here the CDR3 reads CASSRGLGAGDNEQFF. The CDR3 bases are TGCGCCAGCAGCCGAGGGCTCGGAGCGGGAGACAATGAGCAGTTCTTC. J is TRBJ2-1 and V is TRBV4-1; TRBD2 matches 8 bases. The V gene's germline CDR1 is MGHRA and CDR2 YSYEKL. The CDR3 contains 16 residues. With V trimmed by 4 bases and J by 5 bases, 10 bases remained unmatched.

V is TRBV28 and J is TRBJ1-1, with D unclear. Germline V gene lookup returns CDR1 MDHEN and CDR2 SYDVKM. This CDR3 is 14 amino acids long. Trimming removed 1 base at V and 4 bases at J, with 10 bases between. CDR3 residues: CASSLLERATEAFF. The DNA for the CDR3 is TGTGCCAGCAGTTTATTGGAGCGGGCCACTGAAGCTTTCTTT.

The sample holds a few counts of this clone. The CDR3 reads CASSYESEQYF. CDR3 coding DNA: TGTGCCAGCAGTTACGAGAGCGAGCAGTACTTC. The chain is built from TRBV6-6 and TRBJ2-7; unclear D gene. Germline-derived CDR1 and CDR2 are MNHNY and SVGAGI (reference sequence). The CDR3 is 11 amino acids. V lost 2 bases and J 6 bases, leaving 5 bases between the germline ends.

This chain connects TRBV30 to TRBJ2-1; perhaps TRBD2 as D (7 bases). V was cut by 5 bases and J by 2 bases, with 10 bases left in between. The V gene's germline CDR1 is GTSNPN and CDR2 SVGIG (reference sequence). The CDR3 is 13 amino acids. CDR3 loop: CAWGGAAYNEQFF. The CDR3 nucleotides are TGTGCCTGGGGGGGGGCCGCCTACAATGAGCAGTTCTTC. Variable domain in full (rest from reference TRBV30 and TRBJ2-1): SQTIHQWPATLVQPVGSPLSLECTVEGTSNPNLYWYRQAAGRGLQLLFYSVGIGQISSEVPQNLSASRPQDRQFILSSKKLLLSDSGFYLCAWGGAAYNEQFFGPGTRLTVL.